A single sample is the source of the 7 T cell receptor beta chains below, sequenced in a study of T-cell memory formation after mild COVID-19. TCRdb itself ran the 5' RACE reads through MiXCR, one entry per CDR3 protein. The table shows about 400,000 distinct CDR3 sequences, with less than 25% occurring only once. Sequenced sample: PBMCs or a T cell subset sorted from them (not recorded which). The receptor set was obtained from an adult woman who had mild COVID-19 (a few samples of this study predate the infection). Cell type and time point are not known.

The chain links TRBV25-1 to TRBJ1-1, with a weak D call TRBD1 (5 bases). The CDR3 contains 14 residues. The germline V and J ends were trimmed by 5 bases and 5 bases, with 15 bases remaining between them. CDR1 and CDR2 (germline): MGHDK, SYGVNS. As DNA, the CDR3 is TGTGCCAGCAGTCCAGCAGGGCCGGAAACTGAAGCTTTCTTT. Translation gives CASSPAGPETEAFF.

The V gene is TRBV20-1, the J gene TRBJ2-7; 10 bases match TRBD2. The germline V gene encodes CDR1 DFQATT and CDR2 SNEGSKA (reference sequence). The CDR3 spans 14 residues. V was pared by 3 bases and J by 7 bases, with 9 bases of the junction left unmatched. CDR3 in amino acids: CSARELAGSGEQYF. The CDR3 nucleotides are TGCAGTGCTAGGGAACTAGCGGGGTCGGGGGAGCAGTACTTC.

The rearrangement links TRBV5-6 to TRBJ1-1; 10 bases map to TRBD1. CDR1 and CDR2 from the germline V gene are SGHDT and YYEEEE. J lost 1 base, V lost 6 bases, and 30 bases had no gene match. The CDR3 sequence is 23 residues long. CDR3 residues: CASTSGTGEGVGWGTPRNTEAFF. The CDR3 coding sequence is TGTGCCAGCACCTCCGGGACAGGGGAGGGTGTGGGCTGGGGGACTCCGCGGAACACTGAAGCTTTCTTT.

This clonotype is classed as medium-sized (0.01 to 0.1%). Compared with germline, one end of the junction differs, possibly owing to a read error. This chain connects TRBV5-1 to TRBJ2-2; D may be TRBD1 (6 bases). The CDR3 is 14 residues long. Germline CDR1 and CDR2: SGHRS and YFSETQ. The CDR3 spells CASSLGQNTGELFF. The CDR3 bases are TGTGCCAGCAGTTTGGGACAGAACACCGGGGAGCTGTTTTTT.

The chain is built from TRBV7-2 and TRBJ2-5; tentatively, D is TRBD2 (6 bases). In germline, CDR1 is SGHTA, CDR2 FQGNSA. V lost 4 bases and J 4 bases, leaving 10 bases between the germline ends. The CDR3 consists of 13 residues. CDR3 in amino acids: CASSSVGRETQYF. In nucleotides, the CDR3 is TGTGCCAGCAGCTCCGTCGGGAGAGAGACCCAGTACTTC.

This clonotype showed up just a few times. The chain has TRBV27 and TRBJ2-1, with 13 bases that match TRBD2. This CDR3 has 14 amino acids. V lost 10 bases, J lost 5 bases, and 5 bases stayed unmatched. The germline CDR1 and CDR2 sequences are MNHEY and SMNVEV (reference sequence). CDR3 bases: TGTGCCACCAGAACTAGCGGGAGGGACAATGAGCAGTTCTTC. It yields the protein CATRTSGRDNEQFF.

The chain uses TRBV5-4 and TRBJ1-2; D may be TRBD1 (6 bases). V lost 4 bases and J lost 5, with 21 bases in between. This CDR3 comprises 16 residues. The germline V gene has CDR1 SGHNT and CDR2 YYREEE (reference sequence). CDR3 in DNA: TGTGCCAGCAGCCCATATGGGGGCCCGCGGGAGTATGGCTACACCTTC. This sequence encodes CASSPYGGPREYGYTF.